A selection of T cell receptor beta chains follows, all from one sample in a study of cytomegalovirus exposure and HLA in healthy donors. TCRdb's table, derived via immunoSEQ multiplex PCR, lists solely in-frame clones and lacks some. Among about 200,000 clones, over 80% were seen once, and the ten largest hold approximately 6.5%. Input material: PBMCs. These receptors came from a middle-aged man in good health and CMV-seropositive. Each CDR3 is given with its conserved first and last residue. D genes are given only for firm matches. Clone size is stated in some rows and not others, as once, few, many or a class when expanded.

v_gene: TRBV6-6; j_gene: TRBJ2-7; d_gene: TRBD1; abundance: NA; CDR3nt: TGTGCCAGCAGTTACCAGGGGGCCGACGAGCAGTACTTC; CDR3aa: CASSYQGADEQYF
v_gene: TRBV13; j_gene: TRBJ2-2; d_gene: NA; abundance: NA; CDR3nt: TGTGCCAGCAGCTCCTCAGGGGTAAACACCGGGGAGCTGTTTTTT; CDR3aa: CASSSSGVNTGELFF
v_gene: TRBV5-1; j_gene: TRBJ1-1; d_gene: NA; abundance: NA; CDR3nt: TGCGCCAGCAGCTTGGAAGGGGGAAACACTGAAGCTTTCTTT; CDR3aa: CASSLEGGNTEAFF
v_gene: TRBV7-9; j_gene: TRBJ1-3; d_gene: NA; abundance: NA; CDR3nt: TGTGCCAGCAGCTTGGGGAGGGATTCTGGAAACACCATATATTTT; CDR3aa: CASSLGRDSGNTIYF
v_gene: TRBV11-2; j_gene: TRBJ2-7; d_gene: TRBD2; abundance: once; CDR3nt: TGTGCCAGCAGCTTAAGCGGGGGCACCTACGAGCAGTACTTC; CDR3aa: CASSLSGGTYEQYF
v_gene: TRBV19; j_gene: TRBJ2-1; d_gene: TRBD2; abundance: once; CDR3nt: TGTGCCAGTAGTATGGTGTTGGGACTAACCGATGAGCAGTTCTTC; CDR3aa: CASSMVLGLTDEQFF
v_gene: TRBV5-6; j_gene: TRBJ2-1; d_gene: TRBD2; abundance: NA; CDR3nt: TGTGCCAGCAGCTTGGAAGCGGGAGTACAGTTCTTC; CDR3aa: CASSLEAGVQFF
v_gene: TRBV11-1; j_gene: TRBJ2-5; d_gene: NA; abundance: NA; CDR3nt: TGTGCCAGCAGCTATGCAGGGTTTCTGGAGACCCAGTACTTC; CDR3aa: CASSYAGFLETQYF
v_gene: TRBV6-1; j_gene: TRBJ1-6; d_gene: TRBD1; abundance: few; CDR3nt: TGTGCCACTTTACGGGACAGAGGAAATTCACCCCTCCACTTT; CDR3aa: CATLRDRGNSPLHF
v_gene: TRBV13; j_gene: TRBJ2-7; d_gene: TRBD1; abundance: NA; CDR3nt: TGTGCCAGCAGCCCCGACAGGGGCCTCACCTACGAGCAGTACTTC; CDR3aa: CASSPDRGLTYEQYF
v_gene: TRBV30; j_gene: TRBJ2-7; d_gene: NA; abundance: NA; CDR3nt: TGTGCCTGGAGTGGAGGACTAACTCCTCCCTACGAGCAGTACTTC; CDR3aa: CAWSGGLTPPYEQYF
v_gene: TRBV9; j_gene: TRBJ2-1; d_gene: TRBD2; abundance: few; CDR3nt: TGTGCCAGCAGCGCCCGGGGGGATAGCGGGGGAAATGAGCAGTTCTTC; CDR3aa: CASSARGDSGGNEQFF
v_gene: TRBV9; j_gene: TRBJ2-3; d_gene: TRBD2; abundance: NA; CDR3nt: TGTGCCAGCAGCTTCGGGACTAGCCTAATCACAGATACGCAGTATTTT; CDR3aa: CASSFGTSLITDTQYF
v_gene: TRBV10-1; j_gene: TRBJ2-1; d_gene: NA; abundance: few; CDR3nt: TGCGCCAGCAGTGATCCCGGCTCCTACAATGAGCAGTTCTTC; CDR3aa: CASSDPGSYNEQFF
v_gene: TRBV29-1; j_gene: TRBJ1-1; d_gene: TRBD1; abundance: NA; CDR3nt: TGCAGCGCCCCGGACAGGGCGAACACTGAAGCTTTCTTT; CDR3aa: CSAPDRANTEAFF
v_gene: TRBV7-8; j_gene: TRBJ1-3; d_gene: NA; abundance: NA; CDR3nt: TGTGCCAGCAGCTCACTCTCGGGGGACACCATATATTTT; CDR3aa: CASSSLSGDTIYF
v_gene: TRBV5-1; j_gene: TRBJ1-2; d_gene: NA; abundance: NA; CDR3nt: TGCGCCAGCAGCTTGACAGATACAGCTAACTATGGCTACACCTTC; CDR3aa: CASSLTDTANYGYTF
v_gene: TRBV6-5; j_gene: TRBJ2-7; d_gene: NA; abundance: NA; CDR3nt: TGTGCCAGCAGTTACGAGGGGGGGACTCCTAACGAGCAGTACTTC; CDR3aa: CASSYEGGTPNEQYF
v_gene: TRBV11-2; j_gene: TRBJ1-1; d_gene: NA; abundance: NA; CDR3nt: TGTGCCAGCAGCCCCAGGACAGTTTCGAACACTGAAGCTTTCTTT; CDR3aa: CASSPRTVSNTEAFF
v_gene: TRBV27; j_gene: TRBJ1-5; d_gene: NA; abundance: once; CDR3nt: TGTGCCAGCAGACAGGGTGGCAATCAGCCCCAGCATTTT; CDR3aa: CASRQGGNQPQHF
v_gene: TRBV15; j_gene: TRBJ2-5; d_gene: TRBD1; abundance: NA; CDR3nt: TGTGCCACCAGCGGTAGGACAGGGGGCCGGGAGACCCAGTACTTC; CDR3aa: CATSGRTGGRETQYF
v_gene: TRBV25-1; j_gene: TRBJ2-7; d_gene: NA; abundance: NA; CDR3nt: TGTGCCAGCAGTCTTGACAGACACGAACCCTACGAGCAGTACTTC; CDR3aa: CASSLDRHEPYEQYF
v_gene: TRBV7-9; j_gene: TRBJ2-7; d_gene: NA; abundance: NA; CDR3nt: TGTGCCAGCAGCTTACACGACAGGTCCTACGAGCAGTACTTC; CDR3aa: CASSLHDRSYEQYF
v_gene: TRBV6-6; j_gene: TRBJ2-7; d_gene: TRBD2; abundance: NA; CDR3nt: TGTGCCAGCAGCCCGGGACTAGCTGGCTACGAGCAGTACTTC; CDR3aa: CASSPGLAGYEQYF
v_gene: TRBV9; j_gene: TRBJ1-2; d_gene: TRBD1; abundance: NA; CDR3nt: TGTGCCAGCAGCAGCCGGGACAGGGACGGCTACACCTTC; CDR3aa: CASSSRDRDGYTF
v_gene: TRBV5-1; j_gene: TRBJ2-3; d_gene: NA; abundance: NA; CDR3nt: TGCGCCAGCAGCTTCGATCGGACTAGAGGGGGAGATACGCAGTATTTT; CDR3aa: CASSFDRTRGGDTQYF
v_gene: TRBV12-5; j_gene: TRBJ2-3; d_gene: NA; abundance: once; CDR3nt: TGTGCTAGTGGTTTGGTATCGACAGGACGCACAGATACGCAGTATTTT; CDR3aa: CASGLVSTGRTDTQYF
v_gene: TRBV2; j_gene: TRBJ2-3; d_gene: TRBD2; abundance: NA; CDR3nt: TGTGCCAGCAGGATTAGCGGGAGTGGTGGAGATACGCAGTATTTT; CDR3aa: CASRISGSGGDTQYF
v_gene: TRBV30; j_gene: TRBJ2-1; d_gene: TRBD2; abundance: NA; CDR3nt: TGTGCCTGGAGTGTACGAGTCAGGACTAGCGGGAAGAATGAGCAGTTCTTC; CDR3aa: CAWSVRVRTSGKNEQFF
v_gene: TRBV11-3; j_gene: TRBJ1-1; d_gene: NA; abundance: few; CDR3nt: TGTGCCAGCAGCCCCCGAGTTGGGGCGAACACTGAAGCTTTCTTT; CDR3aa: CASSPRVGANTEAFF
v_gene: TRBV5-1; j_gene: TRBJ2-3; d_gene: TRBD2; abundance: NA; CDR3nt: TGCGCCAGCAGCTTGACTAGCGGGAGTGGAACAGATACGCAGTATTTT; CDR3aa: CASSLTSGSGTDTQYF
v_gene: TRBV29-1; j_gene: TRBJ1-2; d_gene: NA; abundance: NA; CDR3nt: TGCAGCGTCGAAAAAGGACAGTTCTATGGCTACACCTTC; CDR3aa: CSVEKGQFYGYTF
v_gene: TRBV10-1; j_gene: TRBJ1-5; d_gene: NA; abundance: NA; CDR3nt: TGCGCCAGCCTAGAGGCAGTATTCGATCAGCCCCAGCATTTT; CDR3aa: CASLEAVFDQPQHF
v_gene: TRBV11-2; j_gene: TRBJ2-5; d_gene: TRBD2; abundance: NA; CDR3nt: TGTGCCAGCAGCTCCGGACTAGCGGGGGCGGAGACCCAGTACTTC; CDR3aa: CASSSGLAGAETQYF
v_gene: TRBV28; j_gene: TRBJ2-3; d_gene: NA; abundance: NA; CDR3nt: TGTGCCAGCAGTTTTAGTCGGCGGGATTCTAGCACAGATACGCAGTATTTT; CDR3aa: CASSFSRRDSSTDTQYF
v_gene: TRBV6-5; j_gene: TRBJ2-1; d_gene: TRBD2; abundance: NA; CDR3nt: TGTGCCAGCAGGCCCGGACTAGCGGTCTTGCGAGAGCAGTTCTTC; CDR3aa: CASRPGLAVLREQFF
v_gene: TRBV9; j_gene: TRBJ2-5; d_gene: TRBD2; abundance: NA; CDR3nt: TGTGCCAGCAGCGTAGGGGTAGCGGGAGGGCCGGGGGAGACCCAGTACTTC; CDR3aa: CASSVGVAGGPGETQYF
v_gene: TRBV21-1; j_gene: TRBJ1-2; d_gene: NA; abundance: NA; CDR3nt: TGTGCCAGCAGCGTGGGGACAGAAAACTATGGCTACACCTTC; CDR3aa: CASSVGTENYGYTF
v_gene: TRBV11-2; j_gene: TRBJ1-2; d_gene: NA; abundance: NA; CDR3nt: TGTGCCAGCAGCTTAAACCCAGCCGCCGGGTATGGCTACACCTTC; CDR3aa: CASSLNPAAGYGYTF
v_gene: TRBV7-8; j_gene: TRBJ2-7; d_gene: TRBD2; abundance: once; CDR3nt: TGTGCCAGCAGCTTAAATGATGTCCGGGAGGTGGGAAGGGAGCAGTACTTC; CDR3aa: CASSLNDVREVGREQYF
v_gene: TRBV19; j_gene: TRBJ2-7; d_gene: TRBD1; abundance: many; CDR3nt: TGTGCCAGTAGTGAGACAGGGTCCCCCTACGAGCAGTACTTC; CDR3aa: CASSETGSPYEQYF
v_gene: TRBV5-8; j_gene: TRBJ1-1; d_gene: NA; abundance: NA; CDR3nt: TGTGCCAGCAGCTTCGGAAACAGGGTAGAAGCTTTCTTT; CDR3aa: CASSFGNRVEAFF
v_gene: TRBV27; j_gene: TRBJ2-5; d_gene: TRBD2; abundance: NA; CDR3nt: TGTGCCAGCAGCTACATGGGGGGGATCCAAGAGACCCAGTACTTC; CDR3aa: CASSYMGGIQETQYF
v_gene: TRBV15; j_gene: TRBJ2-1; d_gene: TRBD1; abundance: NA; CDR3nt: TGTGCCACCAGCAGAGGGACAGGGACTTTCAATGAGCAGTTCTTC; CDR3aa: CATSRGTGTFNEQFF
v_gene: TRBV2; j_gene: TRBJ1-1; d_gene: TRBD1; abundance: NA; CDR3nt: TGTGCCAGCAGGGACAGGGAGCGGGGTGAAGCTTTCTTT; CDR3aa: CASRDRERGEAFF
v_gene: TRBV10-2; j_gene: TRBJ2-7; d_gene: TRBD2; abundance: once; CDR3nt: TGCGCCAGCACGGTAGCGGGGGGCAGCTCCTACGAGCAGTACTTC; CDR3aa: CASTVAGGSSYEQYF
v_gene: TRBV10-2; j_gene: TRBJ2-7; d_gene: NA; abundance: NA; CDR3nt: TGCGCCAGCTCCCGTCCGGCAGGCTCCTACGAGCAGTACTTC; CDR3aa: CASSRPAGSYEQYF
v_gene: TRBV5-1; j_gene: TRBJ2-5; d_gene: TRBD1; abundance: NA; CDR3nt: TGCGCCAGCAGCTCCCCGCCGGACAGGGAAGAGACCCAGTACTTC; CDR3aa: CASSSPPDREETQYF
v_gene: TRBV7-9; j_gene: TRBJ2-3; d_gene: TRBD1; abundance: NA; CDR3nt: TGTTCCAGCAGCCAAGTAGGGGGCAAAAGGACAGATACGCAGTATTTT; CDR3aa: CSSSQVGGKRTDTQYF
v_gene: TRBV11-2; j_gene: TRBJ2-2; d_gene: TRBD2; abundance: NA; CDR3nt: TGTGCCAGCAGCTTACCTCGACTAGCGGGAGGGAACACCGGGGAGCTGTTTTTT; CDR3aa: CASSLPRLAGGNTGELFF
v_gene: TRBV5-6; j_gene: TRBJ2-1; d_gene: NA; abundance: NA; CDR3nt: TGTGCCAGCACTTTGGGGGACTCATTAGGTGAGCAGTTCTTC; CDR3aa: CASTLGDSLGEQFF
v_gene: TRBV4-1; j_gene: TRBJ1-4; d_gene: NA; abundance: NA; CDR3nt: TGCGCCAGCAGCCAAGTTCGGCAGGGAAATGAAAAACTGTTTTTT; CDR3aa: CASSQVRQGNEKLFF
v_gene: TRBV7-2; j_gene: TRBJ1-1; d_gene: NA; abundance: once; CDR3nt: TGTGCCAGCAGCTTACTGCCGCGGGGGGCTTGGACTGAAGCTTTCTTT; CDR3aa: CASSLLPRGAWTEAFF
v_gene: TRBV6-1; j_gene: TRBJ1-5; d_gene: TRBD1; abundance: NA; CDR3nt: TGTGCCAGCAGTGTGGACAGGAGTAGCAATCAGCCCCAGCATTTT; CDR3aa: CASSVDRSSNQPQHF
v_gene: TRBV30; j_gene: TRBJ1-3; d_gene: NA; abundance: NA; CDR3nt: TGTGCCTGGAGTTTGTACGTCGGACAGCTTACTGGAAACACCATATATTTT; CDR3aa: CAWSLYVGQLTGNTIYF
v_gene: TRBV2; j_gene: TRBJ2-7; d_gene: TRBD1; abundance: NA; CDR3nt: TGTGCCAGCAGTGAAGCGCGGGGACAGGGGGATTCCGAGCAGTACTTC; CDR3aa: CASSEARGQGDSEQYF
v_gene: TRBV27; j_gene: TRBJ1-1; d_gene: NA; abundance: NA; CDR3nt: TGTGCCAGCAGTTTATCCCTGAGGAGGGTTTTCTTT; CDR3aa: CASSLSLRRVFF
v_gene: TRBV15; j_gene: TRBJ1-3; d_gene: NA; abundance: NA; CDR3nt: TGTGCCACCAGCAGAGCCGACAGCTCTGGAAACACCATATATTTT; CDR3aa: CATSRADSSGNTIYF
v_gene: TRBV7-9; j_gene: TRBJ1-5; d_gene: TRBD1; abundance: NA; CDR3nt: TGTGCCAGCAGCGGACAGGGGACTCAGCCCCAGCATTTT; CDR3aa: CASSGQGTQPQHF